These 22 T cell receptor beta chains share one sample of origin, sequenced in a study of T cell repertoires in cytomegalovirus infection. TCRdb itself ran the reads through MiXCR, one entry per CDR3 protein. The data contain over 150,000 distinct CDR3 sequences, roughly 17% of them seen just once; the ten biggest clones take up under 30%. The sequenced sample was CD8+ T cells from PBMCs. These receptors originate from a human donor in good health (CMV status not recorded). Some clones in this sample may be carry-over from other donors' samples.

V gene TRBV6-2 or TRBV6-3 combines with J gene TRBJ1-6; the match to TRBD1 covers 9 bases. The ends lost 5 bases at V and 7 bases at J; junction bases unmatched: 3. Germline CDR1 MNHEY, CDR2 SVGEGT. CDR3 length: 14 amino acids. CDR3: CASSQTGGNSPLHF. The CDR3 nucleotides read TGTGCCAGCAGTCAGACAGGGGGAAATTCACCCCTCCACTTT.

A remark on this clonotype: This may be a read error, as it is one base from a much larger clone. The rearrangement uses TRBV7-8 and TRBJ2-5; D possibly corresponds to TRBD2 (6 bases). V lost 5 bases to trimming and J lost 5 bases, with 18 bases between them. Germline V lookup: CDR1 SGHVS, CDR2 FQNEAQ. CDR3 size: 15 residues. CDR3 amino acids: CASSPRRRDFETQYF. As DNA, the CDR3 is TGTGCCAGCAGCCCTCGTAGGCGGGACTTTGAGACCCAGTACTTC.

V gene TRBV12-3 or TRBV12-4 combines with J gene TRBJ2-3; 9 positions agree with TRBD1. Trimming at V came to 6 bases and at J to 6 bases, leaving 10 bases not matched to a gene. The CDR3 extends over 15 amino acids. In DNA form, the CDR3 reads TGTGCCAGCAGCCAACCGGGACAGGGTCCCGATACGCAGTATTTT. Translating gives CASSQPGQGPDTQYF.

This clonotype was counted only a few times. This sequence joins TRBV7-8 and TRBJ1-2; D is unresolved. The CDR3 consists of 14 residues. Trimming cost V 0 bases and J 8 bases, with 13 bases left between them. CDR1 and CDR2 from the germline V gene are SGHVS and FQNEAQ. CDR3 amino acids: CASSLAQEYGGYTF. CDR3 coding DNA: TGTGCCAGCAGCTTAGCGCAGGAGTATGGCGGCTACACCTTC.

J is TRBJ2-1 and V is TRBV27; no reliable D call. Germline V CDR1 and CDR2: MNHEY, SMNVEV (reference sequence). The V gene lost 3 bases and the J gene lost 0 bases, with 9 bases spanning the gap. This CDR3 is 15 amino acids long. The CDR3 loop is CASSLSSPSYNEQFF. The CDR3 nucleotides are TGTGCCAGCAGTTTGAGCTCGCCCTCCTACAATGAGCAGTTCTTC.

The chain joins TRBV20-1 to TRBJ2-1; perhaps D is TRBD1 or TRBD2 (5 bases each). V lost 0 bases and J 0 bases, leaving 15 bases between the germline ends. Germline values: CDR1 DFQATT, CDR2 SNEGSKA (reference sequence). This CDR3 has 17 amino acids. Here the CDR3 reads CSAREKGTESSYNEQFF. CDR3 in DNA: TGCAGTGCTAGAGAGAAGGGGACGGAGAGCTCCTACAATGAGCAGTTCTTC.

The chain uses TRBV19 and TRBJ2-3; 8 positions match TRBD1. The CDR3 is 15 amino acids. The V gene's germline CDR1 is LNHDA and CDR2 SQIVND (reference sequence). Germline trimming cut 4 bases from V and 3 bases from J; bases unmatched to any gene: 6. DNA for the CDR3: TGTGCCAGTAGTACCTCGGACAGGGCGACAGATACGCAGTATTTT. This sequence encodes CASSTSDRATDTQYF. Together with reference TRBV19 and TRBJ2-3, the CDR3 gives the full variable domain: DGGITQSPKYLFRKEGQNVTLSCEQNLNHDAMYWYRQDPGQGLRLIYYSQIVNDFQKGDIAEGYSVSREKKESFPLTVTSAQKNPTAFYLCASSTSDRATDTQYFGPGTRLTVL.

V is TRBV12-3 or TRBV12-4 and J is TRBJ1-3; tentative D call: TRBD1 (5 bases). CDR3 length: 14 amino acids. V gave up 10 bases and J gave up 0 bases, with 13 bases separating them. CDR3 DNA: TGTGCCACGATCCACAGGCTCTCTGGAAACACCATATATTTT. Translating gives CATIHRLSGNTIYF.

The chain uses TRBV27 and TRBJ1-2; 8 bases are a match to TRBD1. Germline assignment: CDR1 MNHEY and CDR2 SMNVEV (reference sequence). V lost 3 bases and J lost 10; bases outside the gene matches: 7. The CDR3 contains 13 residues. The CDR3 protein is CASSLAGGLIYTF. CDR3 DNA: TGTGCCAGCAGTTTGGCAGGGGGCTTGATCTACACCTTC.

The CDR3, as DNA: TGTGCCAGCAGCATAAGCCGGGGTAGCACAGATACGCAGTATTTT. As protein: CASSISRGSTDTQYF. This chain links TRBV9 with TRBJ2-3; tentatively, D is TRBD2 (5 bases). The CDR3 totals 15 residues. Trimming stripped 4 bases from V and 0 bases from J, with 12 bases between. Germline CDR1 is SGDLS and CDR2 is YYNGEE. Looking up the rest from reference TRBV9 and TRBJ2-3 gives the full variable domain: DSGVTQTPKHLITATGQRVTLRCSPRSGDLSVYWYQQSLDQGLQFLIQYYNGEERAKGNILERFSAQQFPDLHSELNLSSLELGDSALYFCASSISRGSTDTQYFGPGTRLTVL.

This chain connects TRBV6-2 or TRBV6-3 to TRBJ2-3; TRBD1 matches 7 bases. The CDR3 is 16 amino acids. Looked up from germline, CDR1 is MNHEY and CDR2 is SVGEGT. V dropped 0 bases and J dropped 6; count of bases not matched to a gene: 9. In DNA form, the CDR3 reads TGTGCCAGCAGTTACTCCAGACAGGGAAGGAGGGATACGCAGTATTTT. Protein: CASSYSRQGRRDTQYF.

The V and J genes are TRBV29-1 and TRBJ1-1; possibly TRBD1 for D (5 bases). This CDR3 has 11 amino acids. Germline CDR1 SQVTM, CDR2 ANQGSEA. V lost 3 bases, J lost 5 bases, and 7 bases lay in between. This chain's CDR3 is CSVDGGTEAFF. The CDR3 DNA follows: TGCAGCGTTGACGGGGGGACTGAAGCTTTCTTT. Looking up the rest from reference TRBV29-1 and TRBJ1-1 gives the full variable domain: SAVISQKPSRDICQRGTSLTIQCQVDSQVTMMFWYRQQPGQSLTLIATANQGSEATYESGFVIDKFPISRPNLTFSTLTVSNMSPEDSSIYLCSVDGGTEAFFGQGTRLTVV.

The rearrangement uses TRBV7-2 and TRBJ1-1; the D is unclear. Germline assignment: CDR1 SGHTA and CDR2 FQGNSA. Trimming pared 2 bases from V and 3 bases from J, leaving 13 bases between. The CDR3 has 15 residues. The CDR3 DNA follows: TGTGCCAGCAGCTTATTCCTAGGGTCCGACACTGAAGCTTTCTTT. This gives the protein CASSLFLGSDTEAFF.

This clonotype was observed a handful of times. The chain employs TRBV28 and TRBJ1-2; the D gene is possibly TRBD1 (6 bases). Trimming took off 3 bases at V and 0 bases at J, with 11 bases between the two ends. This CDR3 contains 15 residues. Germline-derived CDR1 and CDR2 are MDHEN and SYDVKM. The CDR3 loop is CASSFSTGTNYGYTF. The CDR3 DNA is TGTGCCAGCAGTTTTTCTACAGGGACTAACTATGGCTACACCTTC.

This clonotype occurred many times. The chain combines TRBV12-3 or TRBV12-4 with TRBJ2-7; D might be TRBD1 or TRBD2, each matching 6 bases. Trimming took 3 bases from V and 6 from J, leaving 18 bases between them. CDR3 length: 15 amino acids. For the CDR3, the DNA is TGTGCCAGCAGTTTCTATCCCGGGGGCCCCCTCGAGCAGTACTTC. Translated: CASSFYPGGPLEQYF.

The rearrangement joins TRBV7-6 to TRBJ1-1, with a possible D match to TRBD1 (6 bases). The CDR3 totals 15 residues. V lost 1 base and J 6 bases, leaving 15 bases between the germline ends. In germline, CDR1 is SGHVS, CDR2 FNYEAQ. CDR3 residues: CASSLGAGAGAEAFF. CDR3 DNA: TGTGCCAGCAGCTTAGGGGCGGGGGCAGGCGCTGAAGCTTTCTTT.

V and J are TRBV10-3 and TRBJ2-1, with D unresolved. CDR1 is ENHRY and CDR2 is SYGVKD in the germline V gene. Between the trimmed V and J ends, which lost 8 bases and 0 bases, there was a span of 14 bases. This CDR3 comprises 15 residues. CDR3 DNA sequence: TGTGCCATCGGTCTACCCCACAGCTCCTACAATGAGCAGTTCTTC. It is translated as CAIGLPHSSYNEQFF.

The chain is built from TRBV9 and TRBJ1-1, with TRBD1 as a possible D gene (6 bases). The germline gives CDR1 SGDLS, CDR2 YYNGEE. V was clipped by 2 bases and J by 3 bases, with 14 bases between them. The CDR3 runs 15 residues. The CDR3 is CASSVGGGLDTEAFF. The CDR3 region has the DNA TGTGCCAGCAGCGTGGGCGGGGGGCTTGACACTGAAGCTTTCTTT.

The chain employs TRBV29-1 and TRBJ2-2; 7 positions match TRBD2. With 3 bases clipped from V and 1 base from J, the junction kept 5 bases outside the gene matches. CDR1 is SQVTM and CDR2 is ANQGSEA in the germline V gene. The CDR3 loop spans 15 amino acids. The CDR3 spells CSVEPGGGNTGELFF. The DNA for the CDR3 is TGCAGCGTTGAGCCCGGCGGGGGGAACACCGGGGAGCTGTTTTTT.

This clonotype was counted only a few times. The gene calls are TRBV7-8 and TRBJ2-6; tentatively, D is TRBD1 (5 bases). CDR3 size: 15 residues. The germline V gene has CDR1 SGHVS and CDR2 FQNEAQ. Trimming left V 4 bases short and J 0 bases short, with 7 bases between. CDR3 DNA sequence: TGTGCCAGCAGCTATGGGGCCTCTGGGGCCAACGTCCTGACTTTC. This sequence encodes CASSYGASGANVLTF.

The chain joins TRBV7-9 to TRBJ1-1; no firm D call. Germline V gene data show CDR1 as SEHNR and CDR2 as FQNEAQ (reference sequence). The V end lost 5 bases, the J end lost 0 bases, and 10 bases lay between the germline ends. The CDR3 sequence is 14 residues long. The CDR3 region is CASSPVTLNTEAFF. Here the CDR3 DNA reads TGTGCCAGCAGCCCCGTAACCTTGAACACTGAAGCTTTCTTT. Drawing the rest from reference TRBV7-9 and TRBJ1-1, the complete variable domain is DTGVSQNPRHKITKRGQNVTFRCDPISEHNRLYWYRQTLGQGPEFLTYFQNEAQLEKSRLLSDRFSAERPKGSFSTLEIQRTEQGDSAMYLCASSPVTLNTEAFFGQGTRLTVV.

This chain uses TRBV24-1 with TRBJ1-1; 7 bases are shared with TRBD1. Germline V CDR1 and CDR2: KGHDR, SFDVKD. The CDR3 runs 15 residues. The V and J ends lost 2 bases and 2 bases, in that order; junction bases with no gene match: 4. This CDR3 reads CATSDSGTANTEAFF. CDR3 nucleotide sequence: TGTGCCACCAGTGATTCCGGGACAGCCAACACTGAAGCTTTCTTT.